The clone carrying this T cell receptor beta chain was detected ten times or more. RNA transcripts served as the template for amplifying TCR beta CDR3 regions. First-round RT-PCR targeting the TCR CDR3 was performed with the HTBI primer set. TCRdb reprocessed the multiplex PCR reads via MiXCR and lists one record per CDR3 protein. The sample has around 260,000 distinct CDR3 sequences; 25% to 30% are singletons. The sample comes from a study of T cells in Graves' hyperthyroidism and ophthalmopathy. CDR1 is SGHTA and CDR2 is FQGNSA in the germline V gene. The CDR3 runs 17 residues. V was clipped by 2 bases and J by 0 bases, with 16 bases between them.

Material: blood. The clonotype was recovered from a man aged 40-55 years with Graves' hyperthyroidism that later progressed to Graves' ophthalmopathy. The V gene is TRBV7-2, the J gene TRBJ1-1, with D perhaps matching TRBD1 (6 bases). The CDR3, as DNA: TGTGCCAGCAGCTTAAAGCAGGGGACGTCCTTGAACACTGAAGCTTTCTTT. As protein: CASSLKQGTSLNTEAFF.